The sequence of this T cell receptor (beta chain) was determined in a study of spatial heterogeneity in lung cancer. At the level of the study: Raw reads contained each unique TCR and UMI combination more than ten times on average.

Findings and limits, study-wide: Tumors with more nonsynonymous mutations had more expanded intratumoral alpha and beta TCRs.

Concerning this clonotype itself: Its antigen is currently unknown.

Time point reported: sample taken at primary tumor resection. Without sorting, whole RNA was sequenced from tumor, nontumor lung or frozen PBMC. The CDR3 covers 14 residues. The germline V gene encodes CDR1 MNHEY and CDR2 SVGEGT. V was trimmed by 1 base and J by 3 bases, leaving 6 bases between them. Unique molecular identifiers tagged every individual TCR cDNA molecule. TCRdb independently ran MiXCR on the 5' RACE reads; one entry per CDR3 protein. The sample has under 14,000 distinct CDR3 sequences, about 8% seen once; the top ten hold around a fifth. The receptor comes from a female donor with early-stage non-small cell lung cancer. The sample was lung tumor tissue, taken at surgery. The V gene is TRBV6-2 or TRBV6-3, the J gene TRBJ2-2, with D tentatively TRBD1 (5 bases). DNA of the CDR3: TGTGCCAGCAGTTACTTCAGGGACACCGGGGAGCTGTTTTTT. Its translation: CASSYFRDTGELFF.